This note documents a single TCR beta chain sequence. The data belong to a study of blood T cell repertoires in COVID-19. The CDR3 sequence is 17 residues long. The germline V and J ends were trimmed by 7 bases and 0 bases, with 19 bases remaining between them. Germline V gives CDR1 MNHEY, CDR2 SMNVEV (reference sequence). Authors' methods: Reference gene primer amplification in the assay estimated nucleated cell counts. TCRdb keeps only in-frame clones here, not all; method: immunoSEQ multiplex PCR. Clone size and V and J calls were adopted from that table, with D and trimming inferred from the DNA. The sample contains fewer than 500,000 clones, nearly 90% of which appear only once.

The source is a woman aged 18 to 35 with acute COVID-19. This rearrangement joins TRBV27 to TRBJ1-5; TRBD1 is a possible D gene (6 bases). The sample consisted of PBMCs or T cells enriched from blood (not recorded which). The CDR3 DNA reads TGTGCCAGCACCACTCTCCGGGACAATTATAGCAATCAGCCCCAGCATTTT. It encodes CASTTLRDNYSNQPQHF.